This TCR beta chain was documented in a study of cytomegalovirus exposure and HLA in healthy donors. The study's findings and limits: Cytomegalovirus-associated TCR beta chains were listed, numbering approximately 150. One later analysis reportedly identified an Asian-associated ancestry cluster that showed fewer N-insertions than the roughly 700-donor mean. Reports credit the classifier with highly specific, highly sensitive diagnosis of cytomegalovirus status. In vitro checks showed that a few CMV-associated chains really do target CMV antigens.

PCR was performed using 60 Vbeta and 13 Jbeta primers. The assay was immunoSEQ multiplex PCR, and TCRdb's table has in-frame clones only and misses some. The sample contains hundreds of thousands of clones, almost 80% of which appear only once. Of note for this clone: Antigen unknown.

The germline V gene encodes CDR1 SGDLS and CDR2 YYNGEE. The CDR3 extends over 14 amino acids. With V trimmed by 4 bases and J by 11 bases, 11 bases remained unmatched. This chain uses TRBV9 with TRBJ2-5, with 10 bases aligning to TRBD1. This receptor was obtained from a male donor in good health and CMV-seronegative. The sample taken for sequencing was PBMCs. CDR3 sequence (DNA): TGTGCCAGCAGCCCGGGACAGGGGATCTATGAGCAGTACTTC. It yields the protein CASSPGQGIYEQYF.